The text below deals with one TCR beta chain. The entry originates in a study of blood T cell repertoires in COVID-19. At the level of the study: T cells, B-cell-depleted T cells, or PBMCs supplied cDNA or gDNA.

Data came from immunoSEQ multiplex PCR; TCRdb stores just in-frame clones and leaves some out. In the table there are about 350,000 clones, more than 85% of which are singletons. Trimming removed 0 bases from V and 0 bases from J, with 11 bases in between. The CDR3 totals 16 residues. The germline gives CDR1 ENHRY, CDR2 SYGVKD. The chain carries TRBV10-3 and TRBJ1-1, with D possibly matching TRBD1 (6 bases). This clonotype originated in a woman in her twenties or thirties who had recovered from COVID-19. Sequencing was performed on PBMCs or T cells enriched from blood (not recorded which). The DNA of the CDR3 is TGTGCCATCAGTGAGTCGACAGGAGCCATGAACACTGAAGCTTTCTTT. The encoded protein is CAISESTGAMNTEAFF.